This T cell receptor (beta chain) was identified during a study of T cells in localized non-small cell lung cancer (dated by TCRdb to the early 2020s). About the full investigation: The study analyzed T cell repertoires of hundreds of early-stage NSCLC patients, comparing tumors and uninvolved tumor-adjacent lungs. The cohort consisted of approximately 240 treatment-naive NSCLC patients whose localized lung tumors had been resected. A mean age of roughly 66 years was recorded for the NSCLC patients, of whom 120 to 150 were male and 95 to 110 were female.

Overall results and qualifications from the work: Multi-region tumor sequencing was not performed, so intratumor heterogeneity could not be excluded. Of the top 100 tumor clones, a median of roughly 53 were detected in paired uninvolved adjacent lung; roughly 26 were also among that lung's top 100. Because the study design was exploratory, TCR variables were selected using unadjusted p-values without false-discovery rate correction. Longer overall survival was associated with higher T cell density in blood, whereas shorter survival was associated with higher clonality in adjacent lung. Uninvolved tumor-adjacent lung showed the highest T cell clonality, higher than tumor, which suggests more focused antigenic responses in the adjacent lung.

TCR beta CDR3 regions were sequenced from DNA using the immunoSEQ Assay. The authors' analysis ran thus. To compute T cell density, TCR beta template counts were normalized to usable DNA, which was estimated by amplifying housekeeping genes. The preseqR package was used to estimate richness by extrapolating to 400,000 templates for PBMC samples and to 120,000 templates for tissue samples. Clonality was taken to be one minus Pielou's evenness. Differential abundance testing on productive amino-acid clonotypes, with a minimum total count of 5 and an alpha of 0.1, was used to identify tissue-enriched TCRs. The Jaccard Index and the Morisita Overlap Index were used to measure repertoire overlap between compartments. GLIPH clustered TCR beta CDR3s with public tetramer-defined viral CDR3s; viral motifs required at least three viral sequences plus V-gene enrichment. Sourced from immuneACCESS, this table was stored by TCRdb with only in-frame sequences that have V and J called. A share of the clones is absent; for the studies checked, an unresolved V gene accounts for under half, and the remainder has no known explanation. That table supplies the V and J calls and clone size; D and trimming were determined from the DNA. For this sample the table gives approximately 30,000 clones, of which approximately 90% were detected only once. Of the sample, roughly 4.2% falls within the top ten clones.

Between the V and J ends, shortened by 5 bases and 2 bases respectively, the junction contains 7 bases. According to the germline V gene, CDR1 reads MNHEY and CDR2 reads SVGAGI. The CDR3 numbers 13 residues from cysteine through phenylalanine. CDR3 DNA is the only sequence kept; it has 39 bases, read in frame from the first base. About this clone itself: The antigen it binds to is not known. No clone much larger than this one lies a single base away; base qualities are absent.

At diagnosis, peripheral blood, uninvolved tumor-adjacent lung and tumor were collected and were preserved as a mix of fresh-frozen and FFPE material. For TCR repertoire profiling, blood samples were analyzed in the form of peripheral blood mononuclear cells. The sequence was obtained from a male donor at least 60 years old with stage III lung adenocarcinoma. The chain is assembled from TRBV6-5 and TRBJ1-5, with the identity of the D gene unclear. The sequenced sample was peripheral blood, obtained before any cancer treatment. The sequence in DNA is TGTGCCAGCAGTGAAAGGGGCAATCAGCCCCAGCATTTT. The encoded protein is CASSERGNQPQHF.